This T cell receptor (beta chain) appears in the sequencing data of a study of blood T cell repertoires in COVID-19. Participant reports of clinical history set cohort assignment. In the authors' workflow: It was from reference gene primer amplification that nucleated cell counts were estimated. The table came from immunoSEQ multiplex PCR; TCRdb's copy has only in-frame clones and leaves some out. V and J calls and clone size are given by that table; D and trimming were obtained from the DNA. The repertoire includes 300,000 or so clones, 90% of them detected once, and around 2.6% sits in the top ten. Germline V gene sequence: CDR1 SGHVS, CDR2 FNYEAQ. J lost 4 bases, V lost 1 base, and 4 bases had no gene match. This CDR3 contains 15 residues.

The chain recombines TRBV7-6 with TRBJ1-2; 9 positions agree with TRBD1. The source material was PBMCs or T cells enriched from blood (not recorded which). This TCR came from a man aged 60 to 69 who had recovered from COVID-19. The CDR3 sequence: CASSLGMTGGYGYTF. For the CDR3, the DNA is TGTGCCAGCAGCTTAGGGATGACAGGGGGCTATGGCTACACCTTC. The full variable domain, with the rest looked up from reference TRBV7-6 and TRBJ1-2, is GAGVSQSPRYKVTKRGQDVALRCDPISGHVSLYWYRQALGQGPEFLTYFNYEAQQDKSGLPNDRFSAERPEGSISTLTIQRTEQRDSAMYRCASSLGMTGGYGYTFGSGTRLTVV.